Presented here are 22 T cell receptor beta chains from one specimen sequenced in a study of CD8 T cell repertoires and HIV-1 epitope variants. Sequenced by immunoSEQ multiplex PCR; TCRdb stores in-frame clones only, minus some. The table includes 95,000 or so clones, more than 65% detected once. Sequencing used uncultured baseline CD8+ T cells from peripheral blood mononuclear cells (PBMCs). These TCRs come from a male donor with HIV.

This clone has a handful of counts. The chain recombines TRBV19 with TRBJ1-1; D is uncertain. Deletions cut 6 bases from V and 4 bases from J, with 12 bases between. CDR3 size: 13 residues. Germline CDR1 reads LNHDA; CDR2 reads SQIVND (reference sequence). In nucleotides, the CDR3 is TGTGCCAGTAGGAACAGTCTGAGCACTGAAGCTTTCTTT. Its translation: CASRNSLSTEAFF.

The J gene is TRBJ2-2, the V gene TRBV5-5; no clear D gene. Germline lookup yields CDR1 SGHKS and CDR2 YYEKEE (reference sequence). Trimming left V 4 bases short and J 4 bases short, with 11 bases between. The CDR3 spans 14 residues. CDR3 DNA: TGTGCCAGCAGCCCAGATTGGGCCACCGGGGAGCTGTTTTTT. Translating gives CASSPDWATGELFF.

This clone was seen a handful of times. The genes are TRBV25-1 and TRBJ1-6; D gene ambiguous. This CDR3 comprises 12 residues. Germline loops: CDR1 MGHDK, CDR2 SYGVNS. The CDR3 DNA reads as TGTGCGACCACTATCGTGAGTTCACCCCTCCACTTT. It specifies CATTIVSSPLHF.

This chain links TRBV9 with TRBJ2-1; TRBD2 aligns across 12 bases. V lost 0 bases and J lost 8; bases outside the gene matches: 3. CDR1 and CDR2 from the germline V gene are SGDLS and YYNGEE. CDR3 length equals 15 residues. This chain's CDR3 is CASSVGTSGMDEQFF. The DNA for the CDR3 is TGTGCCAGCAGCGTAGGGACTAGCGGGATGGATGAGCAGTTCTTC.

The chain employs TRBV2 and TRBJ1-5; TRBD1 agrees at 9 bases. The CDR3 length is 16 residues. Germline V CDR1 and CDR2: SNHLY, FYNNEI. Trimming at V came to 6 bases and at J to 6 bases, leaving 12 bases not matched to a gene. The CDR3 DNA reads as TGTGCCAGCAGCGGGGGGACAGGGCGCGGGAGTCAGCCCCAGCATTTT. This gives the protein CASSGGTGRGSQPQHF.

The chain combines TRBV28 with TRBJ2-7, with no clear D. Germline V gene sequence: CDR1 MDHEN, CDR2 SYDVKM. The CDR3 has 12 residues. V lost 4 bases to trimming and J lost 3 bases, with 7 bases between them. The CDR3 DNA is TGTGCCAGCAGTTACGCCCTCTACGAGCAGTACTTC. It translates to CASSYALYEQYF.

This clone was counted a few times. The junction differs from germline at one of its ends, possibly a read error. The CDR3 DNA reads as TGTGCCAGCAGTCAAGCAGGGGGCATAGGGCAGTACTTC. Protein sequence: CASSQAGGIGQYF. The chain carries TRBV14 and TRBJ2-7; 8 nucleotides align to TRBD1. The CDR3 covers 13 residues. Germline V lookup: CDR1 SGHDN, CDR2 FVKESK. Together with reference TRBV14 and TRBJ2-7, the CDR3 gives the full variable domain: EAGVTQFPSHSVIEKGQTVTLRCDPISGHDNLYWYRRVMGKEIKFLLHFVKESKQDESGMPNNRFLAERTGGTYSTLKVQPAELEDSGVYFCASSQAGGIGQYFGPGTRLTVT.

This clone appeared a single time. The rearrangement joins TRBV6-6 to TRBJ2-1, with 13 positions matching TRBD2. Germline CDR1 reads MNHNY; CDR2 reads SVGAGI (reference sequence). This CDR3 spans 15 amino acids. After removal of 4 bases from V and 10 bases from J, the junction contained 7 bases not matched to a gene. The CDR3 coding sequence is TGTGCCAGCAGTTCGCGACTAGCGGGAGGCGGAGAGCAGTTCTTC. It codes for CASSSRLAGGGEQFF.

The rearrangement links TRBV5-1 to TRBJ1-5; unclear D gene. V lost 4 bases and J lost 0, with 11 bases in between. This CDR3 spans 15 amino acids. Germline CDR1 reads SGHRS; CDR2 reads YFSETQ. CDR3 bases: TGCGCCAGCAGCCCTCTCCCTAATAGCAATCAGCCCCAGCATTTT. Residues: CASSPLPNSNQPQHF.

The CDR3 reads CASSVNKESAQYF. The CDR3 bases are TGTGCCAGCAGTGTCAACAAAGAATCTGCCCAGTACTTC. The chain carries TRBV2 and TRBJ2-5; D unclear. V dropped 4 bases and J dropped 9 bases, with 15 bases sitting between them. This CDR3 contains 13 residues. The germline gives CDR1 SNHLY, CDR2 FYNNEI.

The V gene is TRBV11-3, the J gene TRBJ2-2; no firm D call. Germline CDR1 SGHNT, CDR2 YENEEA. This CDR3 has 13 residues. V shed 3 bases and J shed 5 bases, with 7 bases lying between them. The CDR3 is CASSFRRTGELFF. CDR3 sequence (DNA): TGTGCCAGCAGCTTTAGAAGGACCGGGGAGCTGTTTTTT. The complete variable domain, with remaining parts taken from reference TRBV11-3 and TRBJ2-2, reads EAGVVQSPRYKIIEKKQPVAFWCNPISGHNTLYWYLQNLGQGPELLIRYENEEAVDDSQLPKDRFSAERLKGVDSTLKIQPAELGDSAVYLCASSFRRTGELFFGEGSRLTVL.

This chain uses TRBV7-8 with TRBJ2-7, with 8 positions matching TRBD1. Unmatched junction bases numbered 6, after V lost 2 bases and J lost 3 bases. CDR3 size: 15 residues. Looked up from germline, CDR1 is SGHVS and CDR2 is FQNEAQ. The CDR3 reads CASSLSWGQDYEQYF. CDR3 nucleotide sequence: TGTGCCAGCAGCTTAAGTTGGGGACAGGACTACGAGCAGTACTTC.

This clone was seen a single time. The chain joins TRBV7-3 to TRBJ2-2; the D gene is possibly TRBD2 (5 bases). CDR1 SGHTA and CDR2 FQGTGA come from the germline V gene. CDR3 length: 14 residues. V lost 8 bases, J lost 1 base, and 11 bases lay in between. CDR3 protein: CASRDSRNTGELFF. The CDR3 DNA sequence: TGTGCCAGCCGGGATAGTAGGAACACCGGGGAGCTGTTTTTT.

The chain joins TRBV7-8 to TRBJ2-1; 10 bases line up with TRBD2. The CDR3 totals 15 residues. Trimming removed 5 bases from V and 9 bases from J; junction bases left unmatched: 10. Germline lookup yields CDR1 SGHVS and CDR2 FQNEAQ. DNA of the CDR3: TGTGCCAGCAGCCCCTGGACTAGCGGTGACAGTGAGCAGTTCTTC. Translated, it gives CASSPWTSGDSEQFF. Based on the CDR3 plus reference TRBV7-8 and TRBJ2-1, the full variable domain is GAGVSQSPRYKVAKRGQDVALRCDPISGHVSLFWYQQALGQGPEFLTYFQNEAQLDKSGLPSDRFFAERPEGSVSTLKIQRTQQEDSAVYLCASSPWTSGDSEQFFGPGTRLTVL.

The gene calls are TRBV29-1 and TRBJ2-3; D is uncertain. There are 12 residues in the CDR3. Trimming pared 3 bases from V and 0 bases from J, leaving 4 bases between. Per germline, CDR1 SQVTM and CDR2 ANQGSEA. CDR3 sequence: CSVDPSTDTQYF. The DNA of the CDR3 is TGCAGCGTTGATCCAAGCACAGATACGCAGTATTTT.

In its sample, this clone was seen a few times. The V and J genes are TRBV4-2 and TRBJ1-2; 12 nucleotides match TRBD1. This CDR3 spans 17 amino acids. Unmatched junction bases numbered 6, after V lost 1 base and J lost 3 bases. Looked up from germline, CDR1 is LGHNA and CDR2 is YNFKEQ. CDR3 nucleotides: TGTGCCAGCAGCCAAGTAGGGACAGGGGGCACTCACTATGGCTACACCTTC. This translates into CASSQVGTGGTHYGYTF.

The rearrangement uses TRBV29-1 and TRBJ1-2, with D maybe TRBD1 (6 bases). Germline values: CDR1 SQVTM, CDR2 ANQGSEA. With 1 base removed from V and 0 bases from J, the gap between germline ends came to 12 bases. The CDR3 has 15 residues. CDR3 DNA: TGCAGCGTTGAAGGTACGACAGGTTCTAACTATGGCTACACCTTC. This translates into CSVEGTTGSNYGYTF.

V gene TRBV9 combines with J gene TRBJ2-3; D unresolved. The CDR3 sequence is 9 residues long. Germline loops: CDR1 SGDLS, CDR2 YYNGEE. Between the trimmed V and J ends, which lost 10 bases and 1 base, there was a span of 1 base. The CDR3 is CAGTDTQYF. The CDR3 coding sequence is TGTGCCGGCACAGATACGCAGTATTTT.

The chain couples TRBV7-9 to TRBJ1-2, with D tentatively TRBD1 (6 bases). V dropped 1 base and J dropped 3 bases, with 9 bases sitting between them. The CDR3 is 14 residues long. Germline lookup yields CDR1 SEHNR and CDR2 FQNEAQ (reference sequence). This CDR3 reads CASSLEGEHYGYTF. The CDR3, as DNA: TGTGCCAGCAGCTTAGAGGGGGAGCACTATGGCTACACCTTC. The full variable domain, with the rest looked up from reference TRBV7-9 and TRBJ1-2, is DTGVSQNPRHKITKRGQNVTFRCDPISEHNRLYWYRQTLGQGPEFLTYFQNEAQLEKSRLLSDRFSAERPKGSFSTLEIQRTEQGDSAMYLCASSLEGEHYGYTFGSGTRLTVV.

The chain joins TRBV2 to TRBJ1-5; D is ambiguous. The ends were cut back, 0 bases at V and 2 bases at J, with 11 bases in the middle. This CDR3 has 16 residues. The germline V gene has CDR1 SNHLY and CDR2 FYNNEI. The CDR3 loop reads CASSEALGLGNQPQHF. The CDR3 nucleotides are TGTGCCAGCAGTGAAGCGCTCGGTCTGGGCAATCAGCCCCAGCATTTT.

This clone was seen a few times. The chain is built from TRBV5-1 and TRBJ2-3; D unclear. The CDR3 covers 12 residues. The germline gives CDR1 SGHRS, CDR2 YFSETQ. V lost 0 bases and J 5 bases, leaving 4 bases between the germline ends. CDR3 protein: CASSLAGDTQYF. The CDR3 nucleotides are TGCGCCAGCAGCTTGGCAGGAGATACGCAGTATTTT.

V and J are TRBV27 and TRBJ2-1, with TRBD2 as a possible D gene (5 bases). The CDR3 is 12 amino acids. V shed 3 bases and J shed 5 bases, with 5 bases lying between them. Looked up from germline, CDR1 is MNHEY and CDR2 is SMNVEV (reference sequence). The chain's CDR3 is CASSFGNNEQFF. The CDR3 region has the DNA TGTGCCAGCAGTTTCGGGAACAATGAGCAGTTCTTC.